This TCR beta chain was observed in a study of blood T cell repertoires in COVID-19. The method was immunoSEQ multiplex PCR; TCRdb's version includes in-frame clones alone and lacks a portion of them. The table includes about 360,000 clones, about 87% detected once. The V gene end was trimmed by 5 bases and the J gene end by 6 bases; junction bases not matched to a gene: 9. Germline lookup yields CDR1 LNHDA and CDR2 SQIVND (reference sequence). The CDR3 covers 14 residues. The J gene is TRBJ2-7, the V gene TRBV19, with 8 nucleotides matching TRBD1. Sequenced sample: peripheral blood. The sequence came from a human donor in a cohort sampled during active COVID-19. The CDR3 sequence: CASSHAGGLFEQYF. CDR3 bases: TGTGCCAGTAGTCACGCAGGGGGCCTATTCGAGCAGTACTTC. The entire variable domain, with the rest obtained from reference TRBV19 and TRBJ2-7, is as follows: DGGITQSPKYLFRKEGQNVTLSCEQNLNHDAMYWYRQDPGQGLRLIYYSQIVNDFQKGDIAEGYSVSREKKESFPLTVTSAQKNPTAFYLCASSHAGGLFEQYFGPGTRLTVT.